The present TCR beta chain was sequenced within a study of beta chain features in type 1 diabetes. This CDR3 contains 12 residues. CDR1 is SGHNT and CDR2 is YENEEA in the germline V gene. Trimming took 5 bases from V and 2 from J, leaving 3 bases between them. This clone was seen a handful of times. Its cognate antigen is unknown. Distinct nucleotide sequences in the sample also encode this CDR3. Each sorted population was over 98% pure. Whole-study findings and limits: TCRB CDR3s were moderately but significantly shorter in Type 1 diabetes patients in all four CD4+ subsets. Compared to healthy donors, patients appeared to have naive, central memory and Treg TCRB repertoires that were more alike.

Sequencing targeted expressed TCRB transcripts, as all isolated RNA had been reverse transcribed. Naive, central memory and regulatory T cell samples yielded about 3.57 million reads on average. The method was immunoSEQ multiplex PCR; TCRdb's version includes in-frame clones alone and lacks a portion of them. The repertoire holds about 130,000 clones, with approximately 9% as singletons. The origin of this receptor is a man in his thirties or forties with type 1 diabetes. The chain couples TRBV11-3 to TRBJ2-2; D gene unclear. Sequenced material: central memory CD4+ T cells from blood. In nucleotides, the CDR3 is TGTGCCAGCAGCCCTAACACCGGGGAGCTGTTTTTT. Protein: CASSPNTGELFF.